Given below is one T cell receptor (beta chain) in context. The antigen is unknown. Germline CDR1 reads MDHEN; CDR2 reads SYDVKM. The V end lost 2 bases, the J end lost 5 bases, and 15 bases lay between the germline ends. The CDR3 has 15 residues. Prepared TCR beta cDNA libraries contained unique molecular identifiers. Each CDR3 protein gets one entry after TCRdb re-called the PCR reads with MiXCR. The sample contains approximately 770,000 distinct CDR3 sequences, under 60% of which appear only once. These data originate in a study of post-analysis software for immune sequencing data. Study observations and caveats: Elevated frequency relative to controls characterized 4 or 5 TRBV segments in patients, TRBV5-6, TRBV5-1 and TRBV20-1 among them.

This TCR came from a girl aged 10-17 years with multiple sclerosis. What was sequenced was blood. The chain uses TRBV28 and TRBJ2-5; D possibly uses TRBD1 or TRBD2 (7 bases each). CDR3 nucleotides: TGTGCCAGCAGTTTACCGACAGGGAGGGGGGAGACCCAGTACTTC. Its protein product is CASSLPTGRGETQYF.